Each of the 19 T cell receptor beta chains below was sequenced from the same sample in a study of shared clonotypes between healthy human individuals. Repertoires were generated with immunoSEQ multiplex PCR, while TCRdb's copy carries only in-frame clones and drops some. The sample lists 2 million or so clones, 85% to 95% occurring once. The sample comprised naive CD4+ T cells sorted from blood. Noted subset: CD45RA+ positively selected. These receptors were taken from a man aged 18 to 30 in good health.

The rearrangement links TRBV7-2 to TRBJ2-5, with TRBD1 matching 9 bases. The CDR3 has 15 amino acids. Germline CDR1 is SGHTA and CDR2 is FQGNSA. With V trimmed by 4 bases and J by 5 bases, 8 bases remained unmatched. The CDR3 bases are TGTGCCAGCAGCTCAGACGGGACAGGGTTTGAGACCCAGTACTTC. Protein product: CASSSDGTGFETQYF.

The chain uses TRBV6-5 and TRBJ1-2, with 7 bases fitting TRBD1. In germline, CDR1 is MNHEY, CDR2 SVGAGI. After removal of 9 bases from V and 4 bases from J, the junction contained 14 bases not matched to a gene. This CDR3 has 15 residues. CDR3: CASSRKPTGIYGYTF. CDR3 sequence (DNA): TGTGCCAGTTCGCGGAAACCGACAGGGATCTATGGCTACACCTTC.

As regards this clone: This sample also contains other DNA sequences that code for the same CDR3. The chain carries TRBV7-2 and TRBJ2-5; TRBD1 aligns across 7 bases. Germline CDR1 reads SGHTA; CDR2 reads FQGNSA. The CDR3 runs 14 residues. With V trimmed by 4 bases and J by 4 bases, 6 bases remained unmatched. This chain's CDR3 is CASSSRQGRETQYF. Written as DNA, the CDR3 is TGTGCCAGCAGCTCGAGACAGGGTCGAGAGACCCAGTACTTC. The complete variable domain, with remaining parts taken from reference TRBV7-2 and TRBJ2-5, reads GAGVSQSPSNKVTEKGKDVELRCDPISGHTALYWYRQSLGQGLEFLIYFQGNSAPDKSGLPSDRFSAERTGGSVSTLTIQRTQQEDSAVYLCASSSRQGRETQYFGPGTRLLVL.

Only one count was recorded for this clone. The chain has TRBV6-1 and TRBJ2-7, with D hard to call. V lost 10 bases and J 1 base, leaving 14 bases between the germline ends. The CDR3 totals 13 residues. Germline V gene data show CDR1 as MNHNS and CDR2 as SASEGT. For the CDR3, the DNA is TGTGCCAACCGGAAAAGTGGTTCCTACGAGCAGTACTTC. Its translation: CANRKSGSYEQYF.

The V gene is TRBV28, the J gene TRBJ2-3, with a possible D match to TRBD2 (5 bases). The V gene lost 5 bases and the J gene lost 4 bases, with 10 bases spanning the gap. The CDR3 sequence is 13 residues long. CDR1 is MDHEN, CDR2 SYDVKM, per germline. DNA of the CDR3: TGTGCCAGCAGTGCGCGGGTATCAGATACGCAGTATTTT. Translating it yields CASSARVSDTQYF.

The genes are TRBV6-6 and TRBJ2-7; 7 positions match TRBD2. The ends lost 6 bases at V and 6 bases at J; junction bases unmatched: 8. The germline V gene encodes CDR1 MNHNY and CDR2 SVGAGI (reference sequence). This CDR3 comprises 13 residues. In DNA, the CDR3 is TGTGCCAGCAGCGCGCAGGGACTAATCGAGCAGTACTTC. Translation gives CASSAQGLIEQYF.

CDR3 DNA sequence: TGTGCCAGCATCTCAGGGACCTTCGTCTACGAGCAGTACTTC. Residues: CASISGTFVYEQYF. This chain connects TRBV11-2 to TRBJ2-7, with D perhaps TRBD1 or TRBD2 (5 bases each). V lost 7 bases, J lost 3 bases, and 16 bases lay in between. CDR1 is SGHAT, CDR2 FQNNGV, per germline. CDR3 length equals 14 residues.

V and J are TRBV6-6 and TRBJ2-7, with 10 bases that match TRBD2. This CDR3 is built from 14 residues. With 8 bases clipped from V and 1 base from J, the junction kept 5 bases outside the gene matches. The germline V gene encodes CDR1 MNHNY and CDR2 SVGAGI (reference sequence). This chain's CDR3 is CASGPAGGSYEQYF. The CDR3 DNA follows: TGTGCCAGCGGGCCAGCGGGAGGGTCCTACGAGCAGTACTTC.

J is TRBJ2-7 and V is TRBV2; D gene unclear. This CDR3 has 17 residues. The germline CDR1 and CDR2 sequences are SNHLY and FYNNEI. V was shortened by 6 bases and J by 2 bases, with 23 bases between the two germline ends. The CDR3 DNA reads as TGTGCCAGCAGCGAGCGATTGGGCAGCTGGGGTCCCTACGAGCAGTACTTC. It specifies CASSERLGSWGPYEQYF.

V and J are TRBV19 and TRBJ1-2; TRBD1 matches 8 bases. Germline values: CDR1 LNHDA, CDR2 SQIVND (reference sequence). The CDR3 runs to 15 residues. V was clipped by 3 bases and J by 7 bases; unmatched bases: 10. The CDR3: CASSITWTGSFGYTF. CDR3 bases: TGTGCCAGTAGTATCACTTGGACAGGGAGTTTTGGCTACACCTTC.

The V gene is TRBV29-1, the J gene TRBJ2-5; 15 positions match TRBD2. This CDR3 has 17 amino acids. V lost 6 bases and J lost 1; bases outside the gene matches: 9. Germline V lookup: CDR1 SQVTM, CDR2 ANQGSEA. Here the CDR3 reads CSVAGTSGRSPQETQYF. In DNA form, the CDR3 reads TGCAGCGTGGCCGGGACTAGCGGGAGGAGCCCCCAAGAGACCCAGTACTTC.

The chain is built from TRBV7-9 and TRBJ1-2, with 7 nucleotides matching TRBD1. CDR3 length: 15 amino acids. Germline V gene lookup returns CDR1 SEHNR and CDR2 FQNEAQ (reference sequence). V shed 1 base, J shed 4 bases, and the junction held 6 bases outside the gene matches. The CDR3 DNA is TGTGCCAGCAGCTTAGAAGCCAGGGGGGGCTATGGCTACACCTTC. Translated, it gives CASSLEARGGYGYTF.

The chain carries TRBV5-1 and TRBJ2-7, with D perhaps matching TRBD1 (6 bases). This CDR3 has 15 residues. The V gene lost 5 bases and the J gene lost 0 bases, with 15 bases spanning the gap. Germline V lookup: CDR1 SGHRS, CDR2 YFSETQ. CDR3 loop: CASSFTGSSSYEQYF. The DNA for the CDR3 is TGCGCCAGCAGTTTTACAGGGTCCTCCTCCTACGAGCAGTACTTC. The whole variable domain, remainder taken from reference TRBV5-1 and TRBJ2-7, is KAGVTQTPRYLIKTRGQQVTLSCSPISGHRSVSWYQQTPGQGLQFLFEYFSETQRNKGNFPGRFSGRQFSNSRSEMNVSTLELGDSALYLCASSFTGSSSYEQYFGPGTRLTVT.

CDR3 nucleotides: TGTGCCAGCCATATGGGGGCGAACACCGGGGAGCTGTTTTTT. Translated: CASHMGANTGELFF. This chain uses TRBV6-5 with TRBJ2-2, with D perhaps TRBD1 or TRBD2 (5 bases each). V lost 8 bases, J lost 0 bases, and 10 bases lay in between. This CDR3 spans 14 amino acids. Germline values: CDR1 MNHEY, CDR2 SVGAGI.

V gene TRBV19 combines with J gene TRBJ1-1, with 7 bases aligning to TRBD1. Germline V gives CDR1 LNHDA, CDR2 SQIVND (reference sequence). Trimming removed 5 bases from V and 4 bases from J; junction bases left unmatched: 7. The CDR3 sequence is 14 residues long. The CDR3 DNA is TGTGCCAGTAGTCTAAGGGGGCTGGGCACTGAAGCTTTCTTT. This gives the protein CASSLRGLGTEAFF.

In DNA form, the CDR3 reads TGCGCCTCCGGGCTAGCGGGGGGTAGCACAGATACGCAGTATTTT. Translated, it gives CASGLAGGSTDTQYF. The chain employs TRBV5-1 and TRBJ2-3; 11 nucleotides match TRBD2. Germline assignment: CDR1 SGHRS and CDR2 YFSETQ. Trimming at V came to 10 bases and at J to 0 bases, leaving 7 bases not matched to a gene. The CDR3 runs 15 residues. The full variable domain, completed using reference TRBV5-1 and TRBJ2-3, is KAGVTQTPRYLIKTRGQQVTLSCSPISGHRSVSWYQQTPGQGLQFLFEYFSETQRNKGNFPGRFSGRQFSNSRSEMNVSTLELGDSALYLCASGLAGGSTDTQYFGPGTRLTVL.

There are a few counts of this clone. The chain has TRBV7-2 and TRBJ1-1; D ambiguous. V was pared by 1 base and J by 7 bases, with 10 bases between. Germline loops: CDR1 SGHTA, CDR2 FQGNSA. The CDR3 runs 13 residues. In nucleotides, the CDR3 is TGTGCCAGCAGCTTAGGCCTTAGGAATGAAGCTTTCTTT. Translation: CASSLGLRNEAFF.

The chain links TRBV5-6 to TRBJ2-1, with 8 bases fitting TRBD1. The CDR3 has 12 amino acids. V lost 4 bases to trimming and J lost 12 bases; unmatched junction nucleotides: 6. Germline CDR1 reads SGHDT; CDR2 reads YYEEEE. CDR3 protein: CASSPDDRGQFF. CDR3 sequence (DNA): TGTGCCAGCAGCCCCGATGACAGGGGGCAGTTCTTC.

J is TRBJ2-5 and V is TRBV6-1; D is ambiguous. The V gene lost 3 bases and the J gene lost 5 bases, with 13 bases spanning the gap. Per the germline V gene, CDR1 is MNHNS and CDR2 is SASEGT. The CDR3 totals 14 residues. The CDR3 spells CASSDGAVGETQYF. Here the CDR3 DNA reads TGTGCCAGCAGTGACGGTGCCGTTGGGGAGACCCAGTACTTC.